The 20 T cell receptor beta chains reported below all come from one sample, sequenced in a study of spatial heterogeneity in lung cancer. Described time point: sample taken at primary tumor resection. Whole RNA, which was extracted from tumor, nontumor lung tissue or frozen PBMC, was sequenced without any cell sorting. TCRdb re-called the 5' RACE reads through MiXCR, storing one row per CDR3 protein. The sample has 15,000 or so distinct CDR3 sequences; about 14% are singletons. Sample: PBMCs, taken at surgery. All receptors derive from a male donor with early-stage non-small cell lung cancer.

The rearrangement joins TRBV28 to TRBJ2-1; D not certain. The length of the CDR3 is 14 residues. The V gene's germline CDR1 is MDHEN and CDR2 SYDVKM. The V end was cut by 2 bases, the J end by 6 bases, with 11 bases between. This chain's CDR3 is CASSLGAFPNEQFF. In DNA, the CDR3 is TGTGCCAGCAGTTTAGGCGCTTTCCCCAATGAGCAGTTCTTC.

This clonotype came up a few times. The V gene is TRBV3-1, the J gene TRBJ2-5; 9 nucleotides agree with TRBD1. The germline V gene has CDR1 LGHDT and CDR2 YNNKEL (reference sequence). This CDR3 is built from 15 residues. With V trimmed by 5 bases and J by 6 bases, 10 bases remained unmatched. As DNA, the CDR3 is TGTGCCAGCAGCGACTTGACAGGGGGTCGGAAGACCCAGTACTTC. Amino acids: CASSDLTGGRKTQYF.

This clonotype was seen a handful of times. The chain is built from TRBV28 and TRBJ1-5; 7 bases are a match to TRBD1. Trimming cost V 6 bases and J 3 bases; bases outside gene matches: 8. Germline values: CDR1 MDHEN, CDR2 SYDVKM. CDR3 length: 15 amino acids. CDR3 residues: CASSDRDSFNQPQHF. As DNA, the CDR3 is TGTGCCAGCAGCGATCGGGACAGCTTCAATCAGCCCCAGCATTTT.

The genes are TRBV11-2 and TRBJ1-1; tentative D call: TRBD1 (6 bases). The V and J ends lost 10 bases and 10 bases respectively, with 19 bases between them. The germline gives CDR1 SGHAT, CDR2 FQNNGV. The CDR3 consists of 12 residues. The CDR3 DNA reads TGTGCCACCACGACTCCGGGACAAAGAGCTTTCTTT. The encoded protein is CATTTPGQRAFF. Together with reference TRBV11-2 and TRBJ1-1, the CDR3 gives the full variable domain: EAGVAQSPRYKIIEKRQSVAFWCNPISGHATLYWYQQILGQGPKLLIQFQNNGVVDDSQLPKDRFSAERLKGVDSTLKIQPAKLEDSAVYLCATTTPGQRAFFGQGTRLTVV.

This chain uses TRBV14 with TRBJ2-3; 9 nucleotides line up with TRBD2. Germline V gene sequence: CDR1 SGHDN, CDR2 FVKESK. V dropped 3 bases and J dropped 4; count of bases not matched to a gene: 11. The CDR3 loop spans 17 amino acids. This CDR3 reads CASSQPGAGGRADTQYF. The CDR3 nucleotides read TGTGCCAGCAGCCAGCCAGGCGCGGGGGGGCGAGCAGATACGCAGTATTTT.

This sequence joins TRBV7-2 and TRBJ2-3; maybe TRBD2 (6 bases). V lost 4 bases and J lost 2, with 13 bases in between. The germline V gene encodes CDR1 SGHTA and CDR2 FQGNSA. CDR3 length: 15 residues. CDR3 sequence reads: CASSSSEGYTDTQYF. CDR3 sequence (DNA): TGTGCCAGCAGCTCCTCGGAGGGCTACACAGATACGCAGTATTTT. Full variable domain (rest looked up from reference TRBV7-2 and TRBJ2-3): GAGVSQSPSNKVTEKGKDVELRCDPISGHTALYWYRQSLGQGLEFLIYFQGNSAPDKSGLPSDRFSAERTGGSVSTLTIQRTQQEDSAVYLCASSSSEGYTDTQYFGPGTRLTVL.

V usage is TRBV20-1 and J usage is TRBJ1-2; possibly TRBD1 for D (5 bases). CDR1 and CDR2 (germline): DFQATT, SNEGSKA (reference sequence). The CDR3 runs 14 residues. The V and J ends lost 3 bases and 4 bases respectively, with 15 bases between them. CDR3 sequence: CSASQEGRGYGYTF. CDR3 in DNA: TGCAGTGCTAGCCAAGAGGGACGCGGCTATGGCTACACCTTC.

This chain links TRBV24-1 with TRBJ2-2; no reliable D call. The CDR3 has 18 residues. Trimming cost V 2 bases and J 0 bases, with 15 bases left between them. Looked up from germline, CDR1 is KGHDR and CDR2 is SFDVKD. CDR3 sequence reads: CATSDWAPAYSNTGELFF. CDR3 nucleotide sequence: TGTGCCACCAGTGATTGGGCACCAGCGTACTCGAACACCGGGGAGCTGTTTTTT.

This clonotype was counted between two and nine times. The chain combines TRBV7-2 with TRBJ2-7, with D uncertain. CDR1 and CDR2 (germline): SGHTA, FQGNSA. With 4 bases removed from V and 1 base from J, the gap between germline ends came to 14 bases. CDR3 length equals 15 residues. This CDR3 reads CASSSQNLGSYEQYF. CDR3 nucleotide sequence: TGTGCCAGCAGCTCCCAGAATCTCGGGTCCTACGAGCAGTACTTC.

This clonotype showed up just a few times. The chain links TRBV7-9 to TRBJ2-6; 8 positions agree with TRBD2. V trimming: 5 bases; J trimming: 2 bases; junction bases outside the gene matches: 5. The CDR3 consists of 16 residues. Germline-derived CDR1 and CDR2 are SEHNR and FQNEAQ (reference sequence). This chain's CDR3 is CASSLSGGAGANVLTF. CDR3 nucleotide sequence: TGTGCCAGCAGCCTCAGCGGGGGAGCTGGGGCCAACGTCCTGACTTTC.

This clonotype is labeled as medium-sized (0.01 to 0.1%). The gene calls are TRBV2 and TRBJ2-7; D remains ambiguous. The CDR3 runs to 12 residues. CDR1 and CDR2 (germline): SNHLY, FYNNEI. V shed 10 bases and J shed 3 bases, with 13 bases lying between them. This chain's CDR3 is CATGAMYYEQYF. CDR3 in DNA: TGTGCCACTGGAGCAATGTACTACGAGCAGTACTTC.

This clonotype showed up just a few times. The J gene is TRBJ1-5, the V gene TRBV10-3; 9 positions match TRBD1. The CDR3 contains 15 residues. V gave up 3 bases and J gave up 1 base; unmatched junction bases: 1. The V gene's germline CDR1 is ENHRY and CDR2 SYGVKD. The DNA for the CDR3 is TGTGCCATCAGTGATGACAGGGGGAGCAATCAGCCCCAGCATTTT. Its protein product is CAISDDRGSNQPQHF.

Only a few counts were recorded for this clonotype. This chain joins TRBV5-5 and TRBJ2-7; D gene ambiguous. V lost 0 bases to trimming and J lost 1 base, with 8 bases between them. Germline assignment: CDR1 SGHKS and CDR2 YYEKEE (reference sequence). The CDR3 has 14 residues. In DNA form, the CDR3 reads TGTGCCAGCAGCTTGGTCGAGCGATCCTACGAGCAGTACTTC. Translated: CASSLVERSYEQYF. The full variable domain, rest sourced from reference TRBV5-5 and TRBJ2-7, is DAGVTQSPTHLIKTRGQQVTLRCSPISGHKSVSWYQQVLGQGPQFIFQYYEKEERGRGNFPDRFSARQFPNYSSELNVNALLLGDSALYLCASSLVERSYEQYFGPGTRLTVT.

This clonotype was seen only a few times. The chain has TRBV15 and TRBJ2-7; 8 positions match TRBD1. This CDR3 has 15 residues. Germline V gene lookup returns CDR1 LNHNV and CDR2 YYDKDF (reference sequence). Trimming took 3 bases from V and 6 from J; bases not matched to a gene: 10. CDR3 nucleotides: TGTGCCACCAGCAGGGCCGGGGACAGGCTGGGCGAGCAGTACTTC. The encoded protein is CATSRAGDRLGEQYF.

The genes are TRBV5-6 and TRBJ1-2; D is unresolved. V shed 0 bases and J shed 2 bases, with 2 bases lying between them. CDR1 and CDR2 from the germline V gene are SGHDT and YYEEEE. The CDR3 contains 12 residues. CDR3 loop: CASSLANYGYTF. The DNA of the CDR3 is TGTGCCAGCAGCTTGGCCAACTATGGCTACACCTTC.

This chain joins TRBV10-3 and TRBJ2-5, with TRBD1 identical over 7 bases. After removal of 4 bases from V and 2 bases from J, the junction contained 4 bases not matched to a gene. Germline V lookup: CDR1 ENHRY, CDR2 SYGVKD. The length of the CDR3 is 14 residues. DNA of the CDR3: TGTGCCATCAGTGGTCCGGGACAGCAAGAGACCCAGTACTTC. Its protein product is CAISGPGQQETQYF.

The chain links TRBV12-3 or TRBV12-4 to TRBJ2-2; 13 bases line up with TRBD2. The CDR3 has 17 residues. The V gene end was trimmed by 1 base and the J gene end by 7 bases; junction bases not matched to a gene: 6. CDR3: CASSLEGTSGVRGELFF. In DNA form, the CDR3 reads TGTGCCAGCAGTTTAGAAGGGACTAGCGGGGTTCGCGGGGAGCTGTTTTTT.

This clonotype was seen a few times. The rearrangement links TRBV7-2 to TRBJ1-2; 11 bases match TRBD1. Trimming took 5 bases from V and 7 from J; bases not matched to a gene: 6. Per germline, CDR1 SGHTA and CDR2 FQGNSA. There are 14 residues in the CDR3. The CDR3 reads CASSLGQGAGGYTF. CDR3 DNA: TGTGCCAGCAGCCTTGGACAGGGGGCTGGTGGCTACACCTTC.

This clonotype was observed a few times. This chain links TRBV7-2 with TRBJ2-7; the match to TRBD1 covers 9 bases. The junction had 9 bases not matched to a gene; V was cut back by 5 bases and J by 4 bases. This CDR3 is built from 15 residues. Germline V lookup: CDR1 SGHTA, CDR2 FQGNSA. The chain's CDR3 is CASSSPGTGWYEQYF. The CDR3 DNA sequence: TGTGCCAGCAGCAGCCCCGGGACAGGGTGGTACGAGCAGTACTTC.

This clonotype appeared a few times. V gene TRBV28 combines with J gene TRBJ1-5; D not resolved. The CDR3 totals 15 residues. V shed 2 bases and J shed 9 bases, with 17 bases lying between them. From germline, CDR1 is MDHEN and CDR2 SYDVKM. The CDR3 region is CASSLNPEDSRPQHF. CDR3 bases: TGTGCCAGCAGTTTAAACCCCGAGGATTCCCGGCCCCAGCATTTT. The full variable domain, completed using reference TRBV28 and TRBJ1-5, is DVKVTQSSRYLVKRTGEKVFLECVQDMDHENMFWYRQDPGLGLRLIYFSYDVKMKEKGDIPEGYSVSREKKERFSLILESASTNQTSMYLCASSLNPEDSRPQHFGDGTRLSIL.